The clone carrying this T cell receptor beta chain was found a few times. No antigen is known for it. The V gene's germline CDR1 is MGHRA and CDR2 YSYEKL. V dropped 0 bases and J dropped 1 base, with 7 bases sitting between them. The CDR3 is 14 residues long. These data originate in a study of OX40 agonist ivuxolimab in advanced cancers. Turning to the study itself: Ivuxolimab was administered intravenously to patients at 0.01 to 10 mg/kg every 2 weeks. Study-wide findings and caveats: On average, CD8+ T cells had more expanded clones than CD4+.

Produced via immunoSEQ multiplex PCR; TCRdb's table is partial and in-frame only. The table has about 68,000 clones, approximately 82% seen once; the top ten hold under 2%. This chain links TRBV4-1 with TRBJ2-7; unclear D gene. The receptor comes from an adult with an advanced solid tumor such as melanoma, head and neck, liver or kidney cancer. The specimen comprised CD4+ or CD8+ T cells sorted from blood, sampled in a trial of the OX40 agonist ivuxolimab. CDR3 region: CASSQEHNSYEQYF. The CDR3 nucleotides are TGCGCCAGCAGCCAAGAACACAATTCCTACGAGCAGTACTTC.